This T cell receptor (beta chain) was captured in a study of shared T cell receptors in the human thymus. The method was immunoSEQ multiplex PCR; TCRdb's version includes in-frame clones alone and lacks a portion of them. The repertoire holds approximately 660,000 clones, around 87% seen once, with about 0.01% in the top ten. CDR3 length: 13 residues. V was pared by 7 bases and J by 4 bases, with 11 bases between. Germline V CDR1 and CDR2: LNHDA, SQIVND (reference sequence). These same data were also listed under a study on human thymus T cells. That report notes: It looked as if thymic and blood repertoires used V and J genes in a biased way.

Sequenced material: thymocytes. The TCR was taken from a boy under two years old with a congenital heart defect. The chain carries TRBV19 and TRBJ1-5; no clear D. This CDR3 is CASTALGNQPQHF. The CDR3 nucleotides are TGTGCCAGTACCGCGCTCGGGAATCAGCCCCAGCATTTT.